The sequence of this T cell receptor beta chain was determined in a study of CD8 T cells in ankylosing spondylitis. Points from the study as a whole: Disease-linked clones were found to be CD8+ and relatively rare in peripheral blood. Ankylosing spondylitis blood appeared to carry a characteristic TCR beta motif of several highly homologous variants.

This clonotype was detected ten times or more. Its antigen is still unknown. The CDR3 has 12 amino acids. The J segment lost 5 bases and the V segment lost 6 bases, leaving 5 bases of the junction unmatched. Looked up from germline, CDR1 is DFQATT and CDR2 is SNEGSKA (reference sequence). Quantitative 5'-RACE with molecular barcodes produced the TCR beta libraries. TCRdb passed the 5' RACE reads through MiXCR, listing each CDR3 protein once. Of about 500,000 distinct CDR3 sequences in the sample, approximately 5% were seen once. The sequencing sample was made of blood, either unsorted or a sorted T cell fraction (not recorded which). The sequence came from a male donor with ankylosing spondylitis. The chain uses TRBV20-1 and TRBJ1-1; 8 bases match TRBD1. This CDR3 reads CSAGQGATEAFF. The CDR3 DNA follows: TGCAGTGCGGGCCAGGGGGCAACTGAAGCTTTCTTT.